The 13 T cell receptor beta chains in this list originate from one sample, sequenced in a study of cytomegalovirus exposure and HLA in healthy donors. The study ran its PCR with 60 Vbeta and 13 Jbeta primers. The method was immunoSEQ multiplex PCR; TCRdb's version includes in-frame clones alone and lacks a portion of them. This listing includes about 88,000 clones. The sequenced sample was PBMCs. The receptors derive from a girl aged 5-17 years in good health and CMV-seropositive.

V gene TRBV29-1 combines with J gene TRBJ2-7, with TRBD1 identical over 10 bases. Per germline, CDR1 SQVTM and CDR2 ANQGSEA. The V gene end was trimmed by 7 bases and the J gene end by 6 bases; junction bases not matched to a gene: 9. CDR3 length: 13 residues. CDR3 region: CSAHGTGVFEQYF. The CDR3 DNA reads TGCAGCGCTCACGGGACAGGGGTGTTCGAGCAGTACTTC.

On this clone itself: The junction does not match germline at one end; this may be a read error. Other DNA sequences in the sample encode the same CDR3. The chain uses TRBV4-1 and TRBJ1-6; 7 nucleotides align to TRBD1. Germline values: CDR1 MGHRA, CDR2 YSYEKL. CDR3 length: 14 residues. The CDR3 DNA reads TGCGCCAGCAGTCAGCAGGGGGGCGATTCACCCCTACACTTT. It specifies CASSQQGGDSPLHF.

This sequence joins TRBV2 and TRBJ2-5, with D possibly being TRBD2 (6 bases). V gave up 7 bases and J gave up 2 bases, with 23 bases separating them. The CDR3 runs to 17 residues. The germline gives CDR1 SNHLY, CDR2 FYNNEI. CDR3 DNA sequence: TGTGCCAGCACTTCCTTGGGGGGTTGGAACTCACAAGAGACCCAGTACTTC. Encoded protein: CASTSLGGWNSQETQYF.

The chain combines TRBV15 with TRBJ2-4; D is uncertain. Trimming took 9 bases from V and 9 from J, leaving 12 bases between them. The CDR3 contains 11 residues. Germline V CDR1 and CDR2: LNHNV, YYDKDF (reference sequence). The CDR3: CATQEESIQYF. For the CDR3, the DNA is TGTGCCACACAAGAGGAAAGCATTCAGTACTTC.

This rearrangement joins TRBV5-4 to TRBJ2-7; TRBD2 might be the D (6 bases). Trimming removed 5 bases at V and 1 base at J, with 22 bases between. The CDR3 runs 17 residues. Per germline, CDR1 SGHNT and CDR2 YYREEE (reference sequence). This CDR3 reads CASSLGGNRDSSYEQYF. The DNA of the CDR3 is TGTGCCAGCAGTCTTGGGGGGAACCGGGACTCTTCCTACGAGCAGTACTTC.

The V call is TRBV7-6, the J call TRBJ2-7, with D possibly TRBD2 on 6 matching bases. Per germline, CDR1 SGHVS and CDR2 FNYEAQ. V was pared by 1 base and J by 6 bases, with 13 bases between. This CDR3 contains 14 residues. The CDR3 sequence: CASSLGGERAEQYF. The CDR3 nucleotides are TGTGCCAGCAGCTTAGGGGGAGAGCGGGCCGAGCAGTACTTC.

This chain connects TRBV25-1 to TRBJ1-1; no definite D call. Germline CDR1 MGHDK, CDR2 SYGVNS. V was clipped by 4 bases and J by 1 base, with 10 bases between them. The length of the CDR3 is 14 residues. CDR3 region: CASSGEDGNTEAFF. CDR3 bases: TGTGCCAGCAGTGGGGAGGACGGGAACACTGAAGCTTTCTTT.

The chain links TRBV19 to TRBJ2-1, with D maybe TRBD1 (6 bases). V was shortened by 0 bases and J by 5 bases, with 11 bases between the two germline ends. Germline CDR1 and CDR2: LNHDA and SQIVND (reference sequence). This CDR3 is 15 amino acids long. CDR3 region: CASSIDRGQHNEQFF. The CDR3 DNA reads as TGTGCCAGTAGTATAGATCGGGGACAACACAATGAGCAGTTCTTC.

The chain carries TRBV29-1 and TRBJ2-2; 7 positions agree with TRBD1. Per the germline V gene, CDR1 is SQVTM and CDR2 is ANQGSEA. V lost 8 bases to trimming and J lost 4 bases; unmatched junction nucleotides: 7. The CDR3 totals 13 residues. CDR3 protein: CSCVQGTTGELFF. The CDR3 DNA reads TGCAGCTGTGTACAGGGGACCACCGGGGAGCTGTTTTTT.

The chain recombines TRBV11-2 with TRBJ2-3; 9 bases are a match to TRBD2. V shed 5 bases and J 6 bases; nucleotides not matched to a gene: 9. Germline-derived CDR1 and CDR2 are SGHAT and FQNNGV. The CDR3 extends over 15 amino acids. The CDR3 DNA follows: TGTGCCAGCAGCGCGACGGGACTAGCTGGGGATACGCAGTATTTT. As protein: CASSATGLAGDTQYF. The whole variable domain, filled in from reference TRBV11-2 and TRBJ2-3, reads EAGVAQSPRYKIIEKRQSVAFWCNPISGHATLYWYQQILGQGPKLLIQFQNNGVVDDSQLPKDRFSAERLKGVDSTLKIQPAKLEDSAVYLCASSATGLAGDTQYFGPGTRLTVL.

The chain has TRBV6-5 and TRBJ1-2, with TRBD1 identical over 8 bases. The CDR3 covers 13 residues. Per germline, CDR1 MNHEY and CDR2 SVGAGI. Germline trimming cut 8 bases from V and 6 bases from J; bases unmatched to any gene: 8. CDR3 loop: CASGRQGAHGYTF. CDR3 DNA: TGTGCCAGCGGCCGGCAGGGGGCTCATGGCTACACCTTC.

The CDR3 DNA reads TGTGCCAGCAGCGTCCTACAGGGTTCCACTGAAGCTTTCTTT. Protein product: CASSVLQGSTEAFF. This chain uses TRBV7-6 with TRBJ1-1; a weak D match, TRBD1 (6 bases). The CDR3 covers 14 residues. Germline CDR1 and CDR2: SGHVS and FNYEAQ. Deletions cut 5 bases from V and 4 bases from J, with 14 bases between.

The DNA for the CDR3 is TGTGCCAGCAGTTGGCGGGAGAATGAGCAGTTCTTC. Its protein product is CASSWRENEQFF. The V gene is TRBV28, the J gene TRBJ2-1, with TRBD2 identical over 7 bases. With 4 bases clipped from V and 7 bases from J, the junction kept 1 base outside the gene matches. This CDR3 is 12 amino acids long. The germline V gene encodes CDR1 MDHEN and CDR2 SYDVKM.